Reported below is one T cell receptor (beta chain). Its antigen is not identified. The data are from a study of shared clonotypes between healthy human individuals. Assay: immunoSEQ multiplex PCR; the TCRdb copy retains only in-frame clones and omits some. The sample yields 950,000 to 1,200,000 clones, around 77% seen once. General study findings and limits: Richness estimates generally favored naive over memory subsets.

This TCR came from a man aged 18 to 29 in good health. Some clones in this sample may be carry-over from other donors' samples. Sequencing was performed on memory CD4+ T cells from PBMCs. Indicated subset: CD45RA-negative fraction.

The DNA of the CDR3 is TGTGCCAGCAGTTCCGGCCGTGGAAATACGCAGTATTTT. This translates into CASSSGRGNTQYF. The chain is built from TRBV27 and TRBJ2-3; D is unresolved. Germline V gene data show CDR1 as MNHEY and CDR2 as SMNVEV (reference sequence). The V and J ends lost 4 bases and 7 bases respectively, with 12 bases between them. The CDR3 loop spans 13 amino acids.